The next 17 T cell receptor beta chains were all read from a single sample in a study of T cells in Graves' hyperthyroidism and ophthalmopathy. Regions amplified from RNA transcripts were the TCR beta CDR3 regions. First-round RT-PCR with HTBI primers amplified the TCR CDR3 region. One entry per CDR3 protein results from TCRdb running MiXCR on the multiplex PCR reads. Among about 610,000 distinct CDR3 sequences listed, roughly 15% were seen once. Sequenced material: blood. These TCRs come from a woman aged 40 to 50 with Graves' ophthalmopathy.

In this sample, this clonotype turned up a few times. The chain employs TRBV30 and TRBJ1-1; D call uncertain. The CDR3 consists of 13 residues. The V and J ends lost 3 bases and 5 bases respectively, with 13 bases between them. Germline-derived CDR1 and CDR2 are GTSNPN and SVGIG (reference sequence). The CDR3 DNA is TGTGCCTGGAGGGGAGATGGGAATACTGAAGCTTTCTTT. Translation: CAWRGDGNTEAFF.

The CDR3 DNA reads TGTGCCACCAGTGAGTCCGATAGCGGGAGGGAGAACACCGGGGAGCTGTTTTTT. It translates to CATSESDSGRENTGELFF. The V gene is TRBV24-1, the J gene TRBJ2-2; TRBD2 matches at 11 bases. Germline loops: CDR1 KGHDR, CDR2 SFDVKD. V was pared by 4 bases and J by 1 base, with 7 bases of the junction left unmatched. The CDR3 runs 18 residues.

In its sample, this clonotype was seen many times. The chain combines TRBV12-3 or TRBV12-4 with TRBJ2-5; 10 nucleotides align to TRBD2. The length of the CDR3 is 15 residues. Trimming at V came to 10 bases and at J to 6 bases, leaving 14 bases not matched to a gene. The CDR3 bases are TGTGCCACTTCGGGCAGCGGGAGGGCCGCGAAGACCCAGTACTTC. This gives the protein CATSGSGRAAKTQYF.

The chain carries TRBV7-9 and TRBJ2-1; 8 bases map to TRBD1. This CDR3 region has 15 residues. From germline, CDR1 is SEHNR and CDR2 FQNEAQ (reference sequence). V gave up 5 bases and J gave up 5 bases; unmatched junction bases: 8. The CDR3 spells CASSNPGQAHNEQFF. The CDR3, as DNA: TGTGCCAGCAGCAATCCGGGACAGGCTCACAATGAGCAGTTCTTC.

The table lists this clonotype with a few counts. The V call is TRBV15, the J call TRBJ2-2, with D tentatively TRBD1 (6 bases). Per the germline V gene, CDR1 is LNHNV and CDR2 is YYDKDF (reference sequence). CDR3 length: 15 amino acids. The V end was cut by 5 bases, the J end by 0 bases, with 10 bases between. The CDR3 loop is CATSSGTTNTGELFF. The CDR3 nucleotides are TGTGCCACCAGCTCCGGGACAACGAACACCGGGGAGCTGTTTTTT.

V and J are TRBV7-2 and TRBJ2-5; 10 bases line up with TRBD1. Germline CDR1 and CDR2: SGHTA and FQGNSA. V lost 8 bases and J lost 1; bases outside the gene matches: 7. CDR3 length equals 15 residues. The CDR3 DNA is TGTGCCAGCGGTTGGGACAGGGGCCCCCAAGAGACCCAGTACTTC. Residues: CASGWDRGPQETQYF.

This clonotype was seen more than once but under ten times. The V and J genes are TRBV10-2 and TRBJ2-7; 8 nucleotides match TRBD2. Losses at the gene ends were 9 bases for V and 0 bases for J; bases not matched to a gene: 4. The germline V gene encodes CDR1 WSHSY and CDR2 SAAADI. The CDR3 is 13 residues long. CDR3 sequence (DNA): TGCGCCAGTTTTAGCGGGAACTCCTACGAGCAGTACTTC. Amino acids: CASFSGNSYEQYF.

The CDR3 loop is CSVEGGAHYEQYF. For the CDR3, the DNA is TGCAGCGTTGAGGGAGGGGCGCACTACGAGCAGTACTTC. This sequence joins TRBV29-1 and TRBJ2-7; 7 bases match TRBD2. The germline V gene encodes CDR1 SQVTM and CDR2 ANQGSEA. This CDR3 has 13 residues. V gave up 3 bases and J gave up 3 bases; unmatched junction bases: 5.

This clonotype was recorded at least ten times. The chain couples TRBV20-1 to TRBJ1-1; D is undetermined. This CDR3 contains 11 residues. CDR1 and CDR2 from the germline V gene are DFQATT and SNEGSKA (reference sequence). This CDR3 is CSVAADPEAFF. The CDR3 DNA reads as TGCAGCGTTGCCGCGGACCCCGAAGCTTTCTTT.

This clonotype has ten or more counts. The CDR3 coding sequence is TGTGCCAGCACCCGGGGGGGGGACACTGAAGCTTTCTTT. This encodes CASTRGGDTEAFF. The chain couples TRBV28 to TRBJ1-1; maybe TRBD1 (5 bases). CDR3 length: 13 amino acids. CDR1 MDHEN and CDR2 SYDVKM come from the germline V gene. The ends were cut back, 7 bases at V and 3 bases at J, with 12 bases in the middle. The complete variable domain, with remaining parts taken from reference TRBV28 and TRBJ1-1, reads DVKVTQSSRYLVKRTGEKVFLECVQDMDHENMFWYRQDPGLGLRLIYFSYDVKMKEKGDIPEGYSVSREKKERFSLILESASTNQTSMYLCASTRGGDTEAFFGQGTRLTVV.

This clonotype was seen many times. This chain links TRBV6-2 or TRBV6-3 with TRBJ2-5; TRBD2 aligns across 9 bases. Losses at the gene ends were 2 bases for V and 4 bases for J; bases not matched to a gene: 20. This CDR3 comprises 20 residues. Germline CDR1 and CDR2: MNHEY and SVGEGT. CDR3 region: CASSYVRTSDRPKGGETQYF. DNA of the CDR3: TGTGCCAGCAGTTACGTCCGGACTAGCGACCGTCCTAAGGGTGGAGAGACCCAGTACTTC.

This sequence joins TRBV5-1 and TRBJ2-5; either TRBD1 or TRBD2 may fit D (5 bases each). CDR1 is SGHRS and CDR2 is YFSETQ in the germline V gene. The CDR3 extends over 16 amino acids. Trimming took off 4 bases at V and 4 bases at J, with 20 bases between the two ends. CDR3 nucleotide sequence: TGCGCCAGCAGCCTAATGGGACCCCAAGCAGGAGAGACCCAGTACTTC. Protein: CASSLMGPQAGETQYF.

This clonotype was observed many times. The J gene is TRBJ1-1, the V gene TRBV12-5, with 8 bases matching TRBD1. With V trimmed by 0 bases and J by 3 bases, 3 bases remained unmatched. Germline values: CDR1 LGHNT, CDR2 FRNRAP. The CDR3 loop spans 15 amino acids. The CDR3 protein is CASGLVTGGDTEAFF. The CDR3 DNA reads as TGTGCTAGTGGTTTGGTAACAGGGGGGGACACTGAAGCTTTCTTT.

This clonotype was found many times. This chain joins TRBV27 and TRBJ2-7, with 7 bases lining up with TRBD1. V dropped 6 bases and J dropped 3; count of bases not matched to a gene: 8. There are 14 residues in the CDR3. Germline V gene lookup returns CDR1 MNHEY and CDR2 SMNVEV (reference sequence). The CDR3 nucleotides are TGTGCCAGCAGCGGGACAGCCCCTTACTACGAGCAGTACTTC. Its protein is CASSGTAPYYEQYF.

V gene TRBV3-1 combines with J gene TRBJ1-1; D is undetermined. Trimming cost V 4 bases and J 5 bases, with 14 bases left between them. The length of the CDR3 is 14 residues. CDR1 LGHDT and CDR2 YNNKEL come from the germline V gene (reference sequence). The CDR3, as DNA: TGTGCCAGCAGCCGCGGAGGAGATGGTACTGAAGCTTTCTTT. Protein: CASSRGGDGTEAFF.

This clonotype was seen a few times. The chain is built from TRBV19 and TRBJ1-1, with a weak D call TRBD1 (5 bases). The V end was cut by 4 bases, the J end by 3 bases, with 9 bases between. CDR1 is LNHDA, CDR2 SQIVND, per germline (reference sequence). The CDR3 sequence is 13 residues long. The CDR3 DNA reads TGTGCCAGTAGTAGGGCAGGGTACACTGAAGCTTTCTTT. It is translated as CASSRAGYTEAFF.

The CDR3 sequence: CATARGPSSYNSPLHF. The CDR3, as DNA: TGTGCCACGGCCCGGGGGCCGAGCTCCTATAATTCACCCCTCCACTTT. The chain is built from TRBV28 and TRBJ1-6; a weak D match, TRBD1 (6 bases). This CDR3 has 16 residues. CDR1 and CDR2 (germline): MDHEN, SYDVKM. Trimming removed 10 bases from V and 0 bases from J, with 16 bases in between.